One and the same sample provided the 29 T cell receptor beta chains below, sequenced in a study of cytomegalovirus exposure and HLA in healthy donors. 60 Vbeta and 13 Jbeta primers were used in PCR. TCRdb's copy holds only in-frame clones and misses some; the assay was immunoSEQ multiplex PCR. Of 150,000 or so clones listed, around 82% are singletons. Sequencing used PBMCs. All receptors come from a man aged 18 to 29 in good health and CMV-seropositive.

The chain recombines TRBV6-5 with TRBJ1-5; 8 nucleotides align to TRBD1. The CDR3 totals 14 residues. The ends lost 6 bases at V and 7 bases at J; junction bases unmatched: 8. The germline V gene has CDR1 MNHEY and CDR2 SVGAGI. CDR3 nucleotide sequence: TGTGCCAGCAGAGAACAGGGGGTGGGCCAGCCCCAGCATTTT. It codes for CASREQGVGQPQHF.

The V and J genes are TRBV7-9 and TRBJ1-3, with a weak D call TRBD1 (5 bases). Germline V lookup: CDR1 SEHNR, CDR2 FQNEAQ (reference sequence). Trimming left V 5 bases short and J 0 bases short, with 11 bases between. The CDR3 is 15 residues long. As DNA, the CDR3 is TGTGCCAGCAGCCTTGACAGTCGCTCTGGAAACACCATATATTTT. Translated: CASSLDSRSGNTIYF. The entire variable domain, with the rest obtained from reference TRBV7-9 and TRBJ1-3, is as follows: DTGVSQNPRHKITKRGQNVTFRCDPISEHNRLYWYRQTLGQGPEFLTYFQNEAQLEKSRLLSDRFSAERPKGSFSTLEIQRTEQGDSAMYLCASSLDSRSGNTIYFGEGSWLTVV.

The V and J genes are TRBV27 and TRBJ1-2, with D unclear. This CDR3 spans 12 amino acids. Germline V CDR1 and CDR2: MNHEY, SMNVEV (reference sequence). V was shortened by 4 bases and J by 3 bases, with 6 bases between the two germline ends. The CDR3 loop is CASSSNYYGYTF. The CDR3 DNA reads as TGTGCCAGCAGTTCGAACTACTATGGCTACACCTTC.

The CDR3 sequence is CAWSVDMASTNEKLFF. CDR3 sequence (DNA): TGTGCCTGGAGTGTAGACATGGCCAGCACTAATGAAAAACTGTTTTTT. The rearrangement links TRBV30 to TRBJ1-4; D not certain. The CDR3 extends over 16 amino acids. V shed 0 bases and J shed 2 bases, with 13 bases lying between them. From germline, CDR1 is GTSNPN and CDR2 SVGIG (reference sequence).

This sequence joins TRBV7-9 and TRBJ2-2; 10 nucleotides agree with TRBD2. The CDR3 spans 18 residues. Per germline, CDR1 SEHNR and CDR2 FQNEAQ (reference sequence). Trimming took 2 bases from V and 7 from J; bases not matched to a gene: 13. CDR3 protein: CASSLTSGAVRRGGELFF. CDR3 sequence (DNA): TGTGCCAGCAGCTTAACTAGCGGGGCTGTCCGGCGGGGCGGGGAGCTGTTTTTT.

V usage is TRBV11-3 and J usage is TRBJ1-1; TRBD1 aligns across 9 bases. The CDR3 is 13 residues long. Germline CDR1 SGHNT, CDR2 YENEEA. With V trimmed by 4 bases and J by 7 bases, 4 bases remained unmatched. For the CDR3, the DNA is TGTGCCAGCAGCTGGGACAGGGATAATGAAGCTTTCTTT. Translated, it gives CASSWDRDNEAFF.

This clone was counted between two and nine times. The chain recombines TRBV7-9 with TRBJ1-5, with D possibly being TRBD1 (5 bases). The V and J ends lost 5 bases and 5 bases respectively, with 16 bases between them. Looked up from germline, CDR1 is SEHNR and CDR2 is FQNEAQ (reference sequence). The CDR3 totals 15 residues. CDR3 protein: CASSPADSIYQPQHF. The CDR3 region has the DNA TGTGCCAGCAGCCCAGCAGACAGCATTTATCAGCCCCAGCATTTT.

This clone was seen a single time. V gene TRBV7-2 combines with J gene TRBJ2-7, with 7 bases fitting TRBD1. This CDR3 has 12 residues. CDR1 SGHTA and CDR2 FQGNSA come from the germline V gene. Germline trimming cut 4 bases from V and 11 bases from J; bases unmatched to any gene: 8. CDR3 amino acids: CASSSTFTGEYF. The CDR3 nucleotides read TGTGCCAGCAGCTCTACTTTTACAGGGGAGTACTTC.

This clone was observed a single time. In DNA form, the CDR3 reads TGTGCCAGCAGCTTGGCTAACCTAGCGGCCTCCTACGAGCAGTACTTC. It codes for CASSLANLAASYEQYF. V is TRBV5-6 and J is TRBJ2-7; the match to TRBD2 covers 7 bases. V trimming: 0 bases; J trimming: 0 bases; junction bases outside the gene matches: 6. CDR1 is SGHDT, CDR2 YYEEEE, per germline. The CDR3 is 16 residues long.

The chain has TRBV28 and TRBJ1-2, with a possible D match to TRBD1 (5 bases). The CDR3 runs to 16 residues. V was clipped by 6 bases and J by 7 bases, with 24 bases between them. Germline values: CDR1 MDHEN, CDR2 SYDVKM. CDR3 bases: TGTGCCAGCAGCCGCCCCAGAACCGGGACTCAATCTGGCTACACCTTC. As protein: CASSRPRTGTQSGYTF.

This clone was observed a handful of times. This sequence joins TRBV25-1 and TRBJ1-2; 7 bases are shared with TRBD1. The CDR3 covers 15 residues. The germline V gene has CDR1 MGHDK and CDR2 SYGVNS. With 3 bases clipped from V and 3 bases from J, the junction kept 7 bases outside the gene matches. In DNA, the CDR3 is TGTGCCAGCAGTGATTCGGACAGGAGATACTATGGCTACACCTTC. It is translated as CASSDSDRRYYGYTF.

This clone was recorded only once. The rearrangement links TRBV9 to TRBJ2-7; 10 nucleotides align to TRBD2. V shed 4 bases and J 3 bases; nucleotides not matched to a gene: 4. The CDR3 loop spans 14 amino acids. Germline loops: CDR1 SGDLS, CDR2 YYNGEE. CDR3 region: CASSSTSGIYEQYF. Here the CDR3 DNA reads TGTGCCAGCAGCAGTACTAGCGGGATCTACGAGCAGTACTTC.

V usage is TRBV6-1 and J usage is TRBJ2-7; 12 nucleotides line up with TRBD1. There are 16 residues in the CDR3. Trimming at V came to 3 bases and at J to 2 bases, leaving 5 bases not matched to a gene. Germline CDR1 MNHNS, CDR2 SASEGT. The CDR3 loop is CASSDRGTGGAYEQYF. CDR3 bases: TGTGCCAGCAGTGATAGGGGGACAGGGGGCGCCTACGAGCAGTACTTC.

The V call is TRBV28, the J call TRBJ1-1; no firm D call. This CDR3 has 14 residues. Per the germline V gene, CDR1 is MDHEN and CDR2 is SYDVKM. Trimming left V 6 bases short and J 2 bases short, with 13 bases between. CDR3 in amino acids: CASRMGLKNTEAFF. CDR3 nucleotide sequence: TGTGCCAGCAGGATGGGCCTGAAAAACACTGAAGCTTTCTTT.

The CDR3 DNA is TGTGCCAGCAGCTATACCAGCAGGGGGGCAATGAACACTGAAGCTTTCTTT. This sequence encodes CASSYTSRGAMNTEAFF. The chain employs TRBV11-2 and TRBJ1-1, with 7 bases fitting TRBD1. The CDR3 is 17 amino acids. CDR1 and CDR2 (germline): SGHAT, FQNNGV. The junction had 11 bases not matched to a gene; V was cut back by 4 bases and J by 0 bases.

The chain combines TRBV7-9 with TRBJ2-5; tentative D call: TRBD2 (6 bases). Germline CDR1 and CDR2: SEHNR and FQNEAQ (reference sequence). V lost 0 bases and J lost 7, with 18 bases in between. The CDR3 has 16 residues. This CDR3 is CASSLARSGPSRTQYF. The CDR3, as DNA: TGTGCCAGCAGCTTAGCACGTAGCGGTCCCTCCCGGACCCAGTACTTC. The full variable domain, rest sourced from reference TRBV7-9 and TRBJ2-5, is DTGVSQNPRHKITKRGQNVTFRCDPISEHNRLYWYRQTLGQGPEFLTYFQNEAQLEKSRLLSDRFSAERPKGSFSTLEIQRTEQGDSAMYLCASSLARSGPSRTQYFGPGTRLLVL.

The CDR3 DNA follows: TGTGCCAGCACCTACCAGCGTCTCCCCACCAATGAGCAGTTCTTC. Encoded protein: CASTYQRLPTNEQFF. This chain joins TRBV27 and TRBJ2-1, with D hard to call. V lost 7 bases and J 6 bases, leaving 19 bases between the germline ends. The CDR3 sequence is 15 residues long. Germline V gives CDR1 MNHEY, CDR2 SMNVEV (reference sequence).

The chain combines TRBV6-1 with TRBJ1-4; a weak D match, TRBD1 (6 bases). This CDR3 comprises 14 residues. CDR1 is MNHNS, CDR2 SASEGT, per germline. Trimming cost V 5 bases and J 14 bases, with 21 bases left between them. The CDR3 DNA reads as TGTGCCAGCAGTCAAAAAAGTTCCGGGACATCTCTGTTTTTT. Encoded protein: CASSQKSSGTSLFF.

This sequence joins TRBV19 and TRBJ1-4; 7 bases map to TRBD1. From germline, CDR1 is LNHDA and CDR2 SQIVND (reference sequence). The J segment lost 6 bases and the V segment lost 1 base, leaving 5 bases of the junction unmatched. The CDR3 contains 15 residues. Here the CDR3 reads CASSIGDSVYEKLFF. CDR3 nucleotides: TGTGCCAGTAGTATAGGGGACAGCGTGTATGAAAAACTGTTTTTT.

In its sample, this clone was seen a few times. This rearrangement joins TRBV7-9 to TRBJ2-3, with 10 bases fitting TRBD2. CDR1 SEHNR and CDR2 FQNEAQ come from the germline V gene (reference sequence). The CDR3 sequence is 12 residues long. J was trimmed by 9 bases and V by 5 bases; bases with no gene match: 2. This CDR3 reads CASSQRGGTQYF. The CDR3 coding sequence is TGTGCCAGCAGCCAGCGGGGGGGAACGCAGTATTTT.

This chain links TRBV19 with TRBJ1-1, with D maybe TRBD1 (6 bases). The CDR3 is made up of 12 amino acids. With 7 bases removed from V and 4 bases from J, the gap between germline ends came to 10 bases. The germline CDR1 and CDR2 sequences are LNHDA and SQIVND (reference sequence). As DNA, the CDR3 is TGTGCCAGTATGATAGGGGGCACTGAAGCTTTCTTT. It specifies CASMIGGTEAFF.

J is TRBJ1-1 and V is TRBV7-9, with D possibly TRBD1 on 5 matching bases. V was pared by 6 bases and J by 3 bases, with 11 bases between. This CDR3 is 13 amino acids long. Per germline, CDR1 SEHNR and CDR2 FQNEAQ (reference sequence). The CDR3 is CASSAGSDTEAFF. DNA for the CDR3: TGTGCCAGCAGTGCAGGGTCGGACACTGAAGCTTTCTTT.

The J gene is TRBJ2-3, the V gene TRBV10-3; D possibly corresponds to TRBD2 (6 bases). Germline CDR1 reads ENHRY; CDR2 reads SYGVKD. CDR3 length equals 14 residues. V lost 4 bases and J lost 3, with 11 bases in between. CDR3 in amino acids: CAISGSGGTDTQYF. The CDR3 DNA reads TGTGCCATCAGTGGATCAGGAGGGACAGATACGCAGTATTTT.

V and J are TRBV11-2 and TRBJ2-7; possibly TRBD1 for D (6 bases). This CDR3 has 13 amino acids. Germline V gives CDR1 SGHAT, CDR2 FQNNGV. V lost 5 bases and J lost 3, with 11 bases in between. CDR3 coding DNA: TGTGCCAGCAGCCGTACAGGGATCTACGAGCAGTACTTC. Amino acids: CASSRTGIYEQYF.

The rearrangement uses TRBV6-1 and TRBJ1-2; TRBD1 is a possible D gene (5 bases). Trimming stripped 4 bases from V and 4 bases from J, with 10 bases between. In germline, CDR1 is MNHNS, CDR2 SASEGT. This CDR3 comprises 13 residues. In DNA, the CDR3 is TGTGCCAGCAGTGGGCGGGGGGGCTATGGCTACACCTTC. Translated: CASSGRGGYGYTF.

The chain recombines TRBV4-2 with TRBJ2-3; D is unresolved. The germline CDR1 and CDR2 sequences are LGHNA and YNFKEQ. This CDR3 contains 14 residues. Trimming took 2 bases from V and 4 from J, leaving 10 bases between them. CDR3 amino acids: CASSQSPRADTQYF. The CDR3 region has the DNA TGTGCCAGCAGCCAATCCCCCCGCGCAGATACGCAGTATTTT.

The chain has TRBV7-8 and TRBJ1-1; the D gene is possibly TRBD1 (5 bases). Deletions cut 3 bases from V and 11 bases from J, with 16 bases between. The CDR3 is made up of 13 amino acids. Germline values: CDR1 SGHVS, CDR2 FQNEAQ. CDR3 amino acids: CASSFQAGRGAFF. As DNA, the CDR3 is TGTGCCAGCAGCTTTCAGGCGGGGCGCGGGGCTTTCTTT.

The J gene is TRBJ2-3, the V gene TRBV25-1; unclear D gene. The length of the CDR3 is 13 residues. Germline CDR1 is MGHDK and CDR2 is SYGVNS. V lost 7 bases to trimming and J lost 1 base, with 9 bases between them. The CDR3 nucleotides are TGTGCCAGCAACGGCGGTGGCACAGATACGCAGTATTTT. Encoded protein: CASNGGGTDTQYF.

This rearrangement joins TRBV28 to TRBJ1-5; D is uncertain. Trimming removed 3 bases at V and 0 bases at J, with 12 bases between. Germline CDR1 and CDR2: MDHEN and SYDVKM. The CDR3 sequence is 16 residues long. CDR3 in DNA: TGTGCCAGCAGTTTGATCGGTACCTATAGCAATCAGCCCCAGCATTTT. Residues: CASSLIGTYSNQPQHF.